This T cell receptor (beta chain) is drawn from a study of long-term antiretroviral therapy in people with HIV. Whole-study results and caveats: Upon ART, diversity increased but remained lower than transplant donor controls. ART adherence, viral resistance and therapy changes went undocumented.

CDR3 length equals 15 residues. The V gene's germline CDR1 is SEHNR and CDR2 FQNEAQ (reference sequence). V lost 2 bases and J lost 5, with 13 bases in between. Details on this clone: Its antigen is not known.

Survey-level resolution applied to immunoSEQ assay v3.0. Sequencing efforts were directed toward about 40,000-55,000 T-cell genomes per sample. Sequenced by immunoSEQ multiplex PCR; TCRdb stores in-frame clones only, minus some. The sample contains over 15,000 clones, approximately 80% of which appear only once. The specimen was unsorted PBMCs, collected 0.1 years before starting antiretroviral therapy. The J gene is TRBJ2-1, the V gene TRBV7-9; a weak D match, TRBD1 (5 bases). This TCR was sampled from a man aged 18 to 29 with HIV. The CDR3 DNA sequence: TGTGCCAGCAGCTTAAGCAGGGCCCAGGACAATGAGCAGTTCTTC. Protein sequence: CASSLSRAQDNEQFF.